Given below is one TCR beta chain in context. As yet, its antigen is unknown. The record originates from a study of T cell responses to AZD1222 COVID-19 vaccine. Study-wide context: Recipients boosted at about 4 weeks or about 12 weeks are pooled. Whole-study findings and limits: Sampling captured repertoires only after the peak T cell response. Nearly half of spike-specific TCRs reportedly go after variant regions that carry no mutations.

TCRdb's table, derived via immunoSEQ multiplex PCR, lists solely in-frame clones and lacks some. The profile shows around 150,000 clones, 88% of them singletons. The CDR3 runs to 13 residues. Germline V gene data show CDR1 as DFQATT and CDR2 as SNEGSKA (reference sequence). V shed 3 bases and J shed 5 bases, with 10 bases lying between them. Specimen: peripheral blood, collected on day 0 of AZD1222 vaccination. The chain uses TRBV20-1 and TRBJ2-2; possibly TRBD2 for D (6 bases). The receptor was isolated from an adult in good health. The CDR3 bases are TGCAGTGCTAGTGCGGGACGGACCGGGGAGCTGTTTTTT. Translated: CSASAGRTGELFF.